This T cell receptor beta chain was retrieved from a study of cytomegalovirus exposure and HLA in healthy donors. Notes on the study in general: In a later analysis, V- and J-gene trimming of beta chains associated with a DCLRE1C missense variant, replicated independently. Association of 15,000 to 20,000 TCR beta sequences with HLA alleles was found at 0.05 false discovery rate in a later analysis.

The study ran its PCR with 60 Vbeta and 13 Jbeta primers. TCRdb's copy holds only in-frame clones and misses some; the assay was immunoSEQ multiplex PCR. Here the sample spans about 94,000 clones, about 75% being singletons. The V end was cut by 0 bases, the J end by 4 bases, with 14 bases between. Germline V CDR1 and CDR2: SGHRS, YFSETQ. The CDR3 has 15 amino acids. A note on this clone: Its target is not known.

The rearrangement uses TRBV5-1 and TRBJ2-7; D is possibly TRBD2 (5 bases). The sequencing sample was made of PBMCs. This sequence originates from a middle-aged man in good health and CMV-seropositive. The CDR3 nucleotides read TGCGCCAGCAGCTTGGACGGGGTCTTCTTATACGAGCAGTACTTC. This gives the protein CASSLDGVFLYEQYF.